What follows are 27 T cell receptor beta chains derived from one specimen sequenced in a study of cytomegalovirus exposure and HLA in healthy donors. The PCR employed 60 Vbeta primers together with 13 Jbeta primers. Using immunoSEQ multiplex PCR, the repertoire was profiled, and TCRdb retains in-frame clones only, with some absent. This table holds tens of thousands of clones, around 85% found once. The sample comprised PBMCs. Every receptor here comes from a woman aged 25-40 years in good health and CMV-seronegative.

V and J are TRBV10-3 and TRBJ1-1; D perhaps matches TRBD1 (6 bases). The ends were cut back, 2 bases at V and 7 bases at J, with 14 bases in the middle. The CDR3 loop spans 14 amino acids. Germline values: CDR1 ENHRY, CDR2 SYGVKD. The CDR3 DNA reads TGTGCCATCAGTGAGAACAGGGCTGCGGGTGAAGCTTTCTTT. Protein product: CAISENRAAGEAFF.

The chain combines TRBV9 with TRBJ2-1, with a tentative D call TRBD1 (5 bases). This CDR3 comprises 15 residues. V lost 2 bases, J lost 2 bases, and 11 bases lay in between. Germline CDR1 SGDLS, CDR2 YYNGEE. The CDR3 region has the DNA TGTGCCAGCAGCGTGCGACAGAGCACCTACAATGAGCAGTTCTTC. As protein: CASSVRQSTYNEQFF.

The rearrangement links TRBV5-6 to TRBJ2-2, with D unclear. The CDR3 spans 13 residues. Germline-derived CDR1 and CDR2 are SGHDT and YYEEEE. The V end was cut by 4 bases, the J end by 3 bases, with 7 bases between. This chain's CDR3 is CASSLAYTGELFF. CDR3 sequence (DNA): TGTGCCAGCAGCCTGGCCTACACCGGGGAGCTGTTTTTT. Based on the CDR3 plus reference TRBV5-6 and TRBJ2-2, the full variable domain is DAGVTQSPTHLIKTRGQQVTLRCSPKSGHDTVSWYQQALGQGPQFIFQYYEEEERQRGNFPDRFSGHQFPNYSSELNVNALLLGDSALYLCASSLAYTGELFFGEGSRLTVL.

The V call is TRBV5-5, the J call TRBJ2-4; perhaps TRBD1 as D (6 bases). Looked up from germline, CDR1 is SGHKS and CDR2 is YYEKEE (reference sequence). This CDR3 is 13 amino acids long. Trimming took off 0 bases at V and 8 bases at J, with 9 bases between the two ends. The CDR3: CASSLGRGDIQYF. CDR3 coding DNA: TGTGCCAGCAGCTTGGGCAGGGGAGACATTCAGTACTTC.

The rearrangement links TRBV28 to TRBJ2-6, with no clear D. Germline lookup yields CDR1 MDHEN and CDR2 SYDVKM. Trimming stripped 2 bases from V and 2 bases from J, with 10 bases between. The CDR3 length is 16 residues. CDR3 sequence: CASSLISVTGANVLTF. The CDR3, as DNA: TGTGCCAGCAGTTTAATATCGGTGACTGGGGCCAACGTCCTGACTTTC. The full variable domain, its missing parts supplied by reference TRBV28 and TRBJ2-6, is DVKVTQSSRYLVKRTGEKVFLECVQDMDHENMFWYRQDPGLGLRLIYFSYDVKMKEKGDIPEGYSVSREKKERFSLILESASTNQTSMYLCASSLISVTGANVLTFGAGSRLTVL.

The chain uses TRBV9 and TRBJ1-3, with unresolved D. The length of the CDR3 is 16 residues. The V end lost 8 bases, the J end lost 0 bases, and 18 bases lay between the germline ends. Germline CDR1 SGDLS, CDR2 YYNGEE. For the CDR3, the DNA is TGTGCCAGTAGGGAGGGCGGCCCTCTCTCTGGAAACACCATATATTTT. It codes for CASREGGPLSGNTIYF.

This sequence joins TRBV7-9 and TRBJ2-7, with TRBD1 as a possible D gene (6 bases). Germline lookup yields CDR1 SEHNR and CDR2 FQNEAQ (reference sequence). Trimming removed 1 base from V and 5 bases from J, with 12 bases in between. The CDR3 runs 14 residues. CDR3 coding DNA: TGTGCCAGCAGCTTAGAAGCAGGGGACCACGAGCAGTACGTC. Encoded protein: CASSLEAGDHEQYV.

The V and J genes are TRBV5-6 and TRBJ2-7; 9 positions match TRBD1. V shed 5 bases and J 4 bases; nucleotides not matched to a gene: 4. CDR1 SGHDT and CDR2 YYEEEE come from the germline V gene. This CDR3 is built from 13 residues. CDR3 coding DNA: TGTGCCAGCAGTCGAGACAGGGGGTACGAGCAGTACTTC. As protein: CASSRDRGYEQYF.

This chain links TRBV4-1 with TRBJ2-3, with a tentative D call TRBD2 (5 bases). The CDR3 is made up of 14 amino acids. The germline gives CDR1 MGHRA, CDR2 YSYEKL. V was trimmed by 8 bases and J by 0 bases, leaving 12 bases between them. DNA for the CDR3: TGCGCCAGCCATTCGCGGAGGAGCACAGATACGCAGTATTTT. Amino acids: CASHSRRSTDTQYF.

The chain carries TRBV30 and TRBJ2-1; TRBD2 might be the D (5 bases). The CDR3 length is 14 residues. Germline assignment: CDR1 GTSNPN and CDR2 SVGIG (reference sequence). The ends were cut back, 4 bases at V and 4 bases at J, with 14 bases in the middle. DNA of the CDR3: TGTGCCTGGAAGGACTCTTCTACTTACAATGAGCAGTTCTTC. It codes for CAWKDSSTYNEQFF.

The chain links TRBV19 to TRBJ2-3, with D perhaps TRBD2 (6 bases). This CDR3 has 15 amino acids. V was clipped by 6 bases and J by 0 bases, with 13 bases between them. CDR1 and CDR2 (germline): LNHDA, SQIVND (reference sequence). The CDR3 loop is CASRLEGGSTDTQYF. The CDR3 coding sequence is TGTGCCAGTAGGCTGGAGGGCGGGAGCACAGATACGCAGTATTTT.

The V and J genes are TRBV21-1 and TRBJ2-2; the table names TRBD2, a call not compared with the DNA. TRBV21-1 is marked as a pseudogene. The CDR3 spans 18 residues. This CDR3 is CASSKVTGLTVRTGELFF. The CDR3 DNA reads TGTGCCAGCAGCAAGGTAACGGGACTAACAGTAAGAACCGGGGAGCTGTTTTTT.

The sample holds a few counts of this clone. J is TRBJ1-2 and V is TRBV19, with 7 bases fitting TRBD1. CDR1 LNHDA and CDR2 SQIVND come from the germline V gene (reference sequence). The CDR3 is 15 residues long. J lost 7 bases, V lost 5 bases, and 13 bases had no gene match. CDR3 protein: CASSATTGLGGGYTF. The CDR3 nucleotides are TGTGCCAGTAGTGCTACGACAGGGCTGGGGGGTGGCTACACCTTC.

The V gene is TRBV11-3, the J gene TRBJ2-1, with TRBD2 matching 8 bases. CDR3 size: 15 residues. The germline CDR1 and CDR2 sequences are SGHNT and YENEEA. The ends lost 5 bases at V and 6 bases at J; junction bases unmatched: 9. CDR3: CASSIREGQRNEQFF. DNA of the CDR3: TGTGCCAGCAGCATCCGGGAGGGCCAACGCAATGAGCAGTTCTTC. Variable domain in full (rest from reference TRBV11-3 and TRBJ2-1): EAGVVQSPRYKIIEKKQPVAFWCNPISGHNTLYWYLQNLGQGPELLIRYENEEAVDDSQLPKDRFSAERLKGVDSTLKIQPAELGDSAVYLCASSIREGQRNEQFFGPGTRLTVL.

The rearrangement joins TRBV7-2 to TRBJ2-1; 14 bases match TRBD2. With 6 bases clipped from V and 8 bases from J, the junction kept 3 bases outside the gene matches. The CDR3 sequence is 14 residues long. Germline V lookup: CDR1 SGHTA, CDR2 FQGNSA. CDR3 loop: CASRVGLAGDEQFF. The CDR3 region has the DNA TGTGCCAGCAGGGTGGGACTAGCGGGAGATGAGCAGTTCTTC.

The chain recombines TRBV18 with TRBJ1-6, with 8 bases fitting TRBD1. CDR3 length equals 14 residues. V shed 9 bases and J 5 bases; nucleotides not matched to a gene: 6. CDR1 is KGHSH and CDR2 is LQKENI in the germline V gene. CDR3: CASTTGVDNSPLHF. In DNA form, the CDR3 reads TGTGCCAGTACGACAGGGGTGGATAATTCACCCCTCCACTTT.

CDR3 in DNA: TGTGCCAGCAGCCAAGCTTTCACTGAAGCTTTCTTT. As protein: CASSQAFTEAFF. The chain combines TRBV14 with TRBJ1-1, with unresolved D. CDR1 and CDR2 (germline): SGHDN, FVKESK. The CDR3 is 12 residues long. V lost 1 base and J lost 4, with 4 bases in between.

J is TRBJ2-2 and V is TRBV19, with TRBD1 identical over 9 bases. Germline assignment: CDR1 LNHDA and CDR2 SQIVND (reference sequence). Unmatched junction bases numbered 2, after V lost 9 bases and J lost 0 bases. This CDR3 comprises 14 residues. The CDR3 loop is CASGQGPNTGELFF. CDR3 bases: TGTGCCAGCGGACAGGGGCCGAACACCGGGGAGCTGTTTTTT.

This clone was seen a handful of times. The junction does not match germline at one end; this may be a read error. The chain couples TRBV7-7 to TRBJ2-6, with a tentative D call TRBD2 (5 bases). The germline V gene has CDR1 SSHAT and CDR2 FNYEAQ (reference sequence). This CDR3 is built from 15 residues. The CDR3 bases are TGTGCTAGCAGCTTGGACTTATCTGGGGCCAACGTCCTGACTTTC. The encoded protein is CASSLDLSGANVLTF.

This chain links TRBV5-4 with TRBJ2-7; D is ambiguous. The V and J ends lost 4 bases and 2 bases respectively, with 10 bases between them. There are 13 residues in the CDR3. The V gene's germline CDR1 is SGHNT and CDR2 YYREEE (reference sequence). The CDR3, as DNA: TGTGCCAGCAGCCTAATGGGCGCCTACGAGCAGTACGTC. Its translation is CASSLMGAYEQYV.

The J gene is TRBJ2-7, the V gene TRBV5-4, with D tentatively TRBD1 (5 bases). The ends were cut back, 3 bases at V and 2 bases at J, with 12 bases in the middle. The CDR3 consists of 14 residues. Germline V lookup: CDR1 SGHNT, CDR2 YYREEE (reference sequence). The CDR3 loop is CASSSKTAPYEQYF. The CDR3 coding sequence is TGTGCCAGCAGCTCTAAGACAGCCCCCTACGAGCAGTACTTC.

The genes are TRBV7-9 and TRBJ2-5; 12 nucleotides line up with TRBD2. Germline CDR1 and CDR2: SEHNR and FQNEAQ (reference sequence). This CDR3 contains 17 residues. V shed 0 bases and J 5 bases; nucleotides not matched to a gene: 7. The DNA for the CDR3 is TGTGCCAGCAGCTTAGCGTCTAGCGGGGGGGCTAGGGAGACCCAGTACTTC. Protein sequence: CASSLASSGGARETQYF.

The CDR3 sequence: CAWNRGGNTEAFF. CDR3 coding DNA: TGTGCCTGGAACAGGGGCGGAAACACTGAAGCTTTCTTT. The chain uses TRBV30 and TRBJ1-1, with TRBD1 matching over 7 bases. This CDR3 region has 13 residues. CDR1 GTSNPN and CDR2 SVGIG come from the germline V gene (reference sequence). J was trimmed by 2 bases and V by 4 bases; bases with no gene match: 4.

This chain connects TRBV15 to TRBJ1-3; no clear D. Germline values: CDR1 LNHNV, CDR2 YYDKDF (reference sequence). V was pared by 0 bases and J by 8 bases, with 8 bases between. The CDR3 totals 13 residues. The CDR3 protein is CATSRDFRDTIYF. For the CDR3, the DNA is TGTGCCACCAGCAGAGATTTTCGTGACACCATATATTTT.

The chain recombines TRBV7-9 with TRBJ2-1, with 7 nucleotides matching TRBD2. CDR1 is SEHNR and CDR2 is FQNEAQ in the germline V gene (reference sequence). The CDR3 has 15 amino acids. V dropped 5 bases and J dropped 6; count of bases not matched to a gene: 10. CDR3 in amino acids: CASSLLLAPSNEQFF. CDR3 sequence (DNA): TGTGCCAGCAGCCTTCTACTAGCGCCTTCCAATGAGCAGTTCTTC.

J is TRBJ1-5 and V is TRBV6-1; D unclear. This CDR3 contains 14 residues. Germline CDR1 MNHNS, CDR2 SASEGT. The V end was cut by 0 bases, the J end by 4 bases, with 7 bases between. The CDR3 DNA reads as TGTGCCAGCAGTGAAGCGCAGCGGAATCAGCCCCAGCATTTT. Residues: CASSEAQRNQPQHF.

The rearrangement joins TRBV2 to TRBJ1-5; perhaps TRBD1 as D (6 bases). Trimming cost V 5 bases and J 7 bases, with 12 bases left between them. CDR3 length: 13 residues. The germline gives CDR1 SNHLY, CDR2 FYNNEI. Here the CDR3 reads CASSTGTSQPQHF. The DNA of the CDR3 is TGTGCCAGCAGTACAGGGACGAGCCAGCCCCAGCATTTT.